Listed below are T cell receptor beta chains from one sample, sequenced in a study of blood T cell repertoires in COVID-19. Profiling relied on immunoSEQ multiplex PCR, and the TCRdb table lists in-frame clones only, not all of them. This sample has 150,000 to 200,000 clones; 86% occur once, and the top ten carry roughly 8.7%. The source material was PBMCs or T cells enriched from blood (not recorded which). The receptors stem from a woman aged 30 to 39 who had recovered from COVID-19. The CDR3 runs from the conserved cysteine through the conserved F or W. D genes are given only for firm matches. A row's size may be missing; if present it is once, few, many or a size class.

TRBJ2-2	-	TRBV28	-	TGTGCCAGCAGTCAAACCCCTTCAGGGCGGACCGGGGAGCTGTTTTTT	CASSQTPSGRTGELFF
TRBJ2-5	-	TRBV6-5	-	TGTGCCAGCAGTTACGCACAGGGTAGGGAGACCCAGTACTTC	CASSYAQGRETQYF
TRBJ2-5	TRBD2	TRBV9	-	TGTGCCAGCAGCCCGGGACTAGCGGGGGGCCAAGAGACCCAGTACTTC	CASSPGLAGGQETQYF
TRBJ1-1	TRBD1	TRBV28	few	TGTGCCAGCAGATCGGGACAGCAAAACACTGAAGCTTTCTTT	CASRSGQQNTEAFF
TRBJ2-5	-	TRBV5-1	-	TGCGCCAGCAGCTATACCGGGTCCGAAGATGGGGAGACCCAGTACTTC	CASSYTGSEDGETQYF
TRBJ1-1	-	TRBV5-5	-	TGTGCCAGCAGAAGCCGGGGGACCTACACTGAAGCTTTCTTT	CASRSRGTYTEAFF
TRBJ1-2	-	TRBV11-2	-	TGTGCCAGCAGCTTTACAGGTGGGAACTATGGCTACACCTTC	CASSFTGGNYGYTF
TRBJ2-5	TRBD2	TRBV27	-	TGTGCCAGCAGTTTGACTAGCGGGATTTCTGCCCTAAGTTTAGAGACCCAGTACTTC	CASSLTSGISALSLETQYF
TRBJ2-1	TRBD2	TRBV7-3	-	TGTGCCAGCAGCTTATACGGGAGGGCCTCCTACAATGAGCAGTTCTTC	CASSLYGRASYNEQFF
TRBJ2-7	TRBD2	TRBV7-9	-	TGTGCCAGCAGCGCCCCAGAGGCTAGCGGGAGAAGTGAGCAGTACTTC	CASSAPEASGRSEQYF
TRBJ2-1	TRBD1	TRBV5-1	-	TGCGCCAGCAGCTCGGACAGGTACAATGAGCAGTTCTTC	CASSSDRYNEQFF
TRBJ1-3	-	TRBV28	-	TGTGCCAGCAGCCCCGCGGGAGCTAGCTCTGGAAACACCATATATTTT	CASSPAGASSGNTIYF
TRBJ1-1	-	TRBV7-9	-	TGTGCCAGCAGCTTGGGGCAGCCAAACACTGAAGCTTTCTTT	CASSLGQPNTEAFF
TRBJ2-6	-	TRBV18	-	TGTGCCAGCTCACAGTTCTCAGGGGCGAAATGGAGCTCTGGGGCCAACGTCCTGACTTTC	CASSQFSGAKWSSGANVLTF
TRBJ1-3	-	TRBV4-1	-	TGCGCCAGCAGCCAGGGTCTGGCTTTATTGGGGGGTAGAAACACCATATATTTT	CASSQGLALLGGRNTIYF
TRBJ2-7	TRBD2	TRBV4-2	-	TGTGCCAGCAGCCAAGATCCGGGACTAGCTTACGAGCAGTACTTC	CASSQDPGLAYEQYF
TRBJ2-7	TRBD2	TRBV27	-	TGTGCCAGCAGTGGGACTAGCGGGTCCTACTACGAGCAGTACTTC	CASSGTSGSYYEQYF
TRBJ2-1	-	TRBV7-9	once	TGTGCCAGCAGTTCCTCCCTGTCCAATGAGCAGTTCTTC	CASSSSLSNEQFF
TRBJ1-1	-	TRBV3-1/TRBV3-2	-	TGTGCCAGCAGCTCAGGGTTTGCTGAAGCTTTCTTT	CASSSGFAEAFF
TRBJ2-1	-	TRBV28	-	TGTGCCAGCAGATCACACAGCTCCTACAATGAGCAGTTCTTC	CASRSHSSYNEQFF
TRBJ2-3	TRBD2	TRBV20-1	-	TGCAGTGCTAGTGGGGCGGGAGCTAATCCGGGGACAGATACGCAGTATTTT	CSASGAGANPGTDTQYF
TRBJ1-6	-	TRBV29-1	-	TGCAGCGCTATGTTGAGCTCCTATAATTCACCCCTCCACTTT	CSAMLSSYNSPLHF
TRBJ2-2	-	TRBV27	-	TGTGCCAGCAGTTTCACAACACCCAACACCGGGGAGCTGTTTTTT	CASSFTTPNTGELFF
TRBJ1-5	TRBD1	TRBV7-9	-	TGTGCCAGCAGCCCTACAGGGGTTGATCAGCCCCAGCATTTT	CASSPTGVDQPQHF
TRBJ1-1	-	TRBV2	-	TGTGCCAGCACACTCAACCCGACTTTTTCCATGAACACTGAAGCTTTCTTT	CASTLNPTFSMNTEAFF
TRBJ2-1	TRBD2	TRBV27	-	TGTGCCAGCACCTTCGCCGCTAGCGGGATTTACAATGAGCAGTTCTTC	CASTFAASGIYNEQFF
TRBJ1-1	TRBD1	TRBV10-2	-	TGCGCCAGCAGCCCCAAGACAGGGGCGGTGAAGAACACTGAAGCTTTCTTT	CASSPKTGAVKNTEAFF
TRBJ2-7	-	TRBV14	-	TGTGCCAGCAGCCCCGAAACCACGAGCGGGTCGACCTCCTACGAGCAGTACTTC	CASSPETTSGSTSYEQYF
TRBJ2-2	-	TRBV3-1/TRBV3-2	few	TGTGCCAGCGTTCCTTCAGGGACCGGGGAGCTGTTTTTT	CASVPSGTGELFF
TRBJ1-2	-	TRBV9	-	TGTGCCAGCAGCACATGGGACACGGGTTATGGCTACACCTTC	CASSTWDTGYGYTF
TRBJ1-1	-	TRBV5-1	-	TGCGCCAGCAGCTTGGCGGGAGTAGACATGAACACTGAAGCTTTCTTT	CASSLAGVDMNTEAFF
TRBJ2-7	TRBD1	TRBV7-9	once	TGTGCCAGCAGCCCCGGGACAGGTTACTACTACGAGCAGTACTTC	CASSPGTGYYYEQYF
TRBJ1-1	-	TRBV10-2	-	TGCGCCAGCTTACCAACTGAATTGAACACTGAAGCTTTCTTT	CASLPTELNTEAFF
TRBJ2-1	-	TRBV4-1	-	TGCGCCAGCAGCCAAGATCTTGTGGCAGTTGAGCAGTTCTTC	CASSQDLVAVEQFF
TRBJ1-4	-	TRBV3-1/TRBV3-2	-	TGTGCCAGCAGCCAAGATCTTGGGGGCGATAATGAAAAACTGTTTTTT	CASSQDLGGDNEKLFF
TRBJ1-2	-	TRBV25-1	-	TGTGCCAGCAGCAGGGGTTACTATGGCTACACCTTC	CASSRGYYGYTF
TRBJ2-2	-	TRBV11-3	-	TGTGCCAGCACGAATAGATTATCAGCGGGCACCGGGGAGCTGTTTTTT	CASTNRLSAGTGELFF
TRBJ1-1	-	TRBV3-1/TRBV3-2	-	TGTGCCAGCAGCCAAACAGGGCGGACCACTGAAGCTTTCTTT	CASSQTGRTTEAFF
TRBJ1-1	-	TRBV6-5	-	TGTGCCAGCAGCTTCGGAGGGTCGGCGACTGAAGCTTTCTTT	CASSFGGSATEAFF
TRBJ1-5	-	TRBV3-1/TRBV3-2	-	TGTGCCAGCAGCCAACAGTCTAATCAGCCCCAGCATTTT	CASSQQSNQPQHF
TRBJ1-1	-	TRBV9	-	TGTGCCAGCAGCGTAGTGGGAGGAGATAGGGTGAACACTGAAGCTTTCTTT	CASSVVGGDRVNTEAFF
TRBJ1-1	-	TRBV28	once	TGTGCCAGCACTCCAACCGAAGCCAGCGGGAACACTGAAGCTTTCTTT	CASTPTEASGNTEAFF
TRBJ1-2	-	TRBV29-1	-	TGCAGCGTTGAACAAGTGAGGGGGAACTATGGCTACACCTTC	CSVEQVRGNYGYTF
TRBJ2-1	TRBD2	TRBV7-8	-	TGTGCCAGCAGCTTCCAAGGGAGGGCCGGGTACAATGAGCAGTTCTTC	CASSFQGRAGYNEQFF
TRBJ2-1	-	TRBV5-1	-	TGCGCCAGCACCGGGGGTCCTGAGCAGTTCTTC	CASTGGPEQFF
TRBJ2-5	TRBD1	TRBV24-1	-	TGTGCCACCAGTGATAGGACAGGGTATGGAGAGACCCAGTACTTC	CATSDRTGYGETQYF
TRBJ1-1	-	TRBV2	-	TGTGCCAGCGCTGAGGACAGAGCAGCGAACACTGAAGCTTTCTTT	CASAEDRAANTEAFF
TRBJ1-2	-	TRBV20-1	once	TGCAGTGCTAGTCCCGAGGCTTATGGCTACACCTTC	CSASPEAYGYTF
TRBJ1-6	TRBD1	TRBV7-2	-	TGTGCCAGCAGCTTGACCGGGACAGGGGTTGTTAATTCACCCCTCCACTTT	CASSLTGTGVVNSPLHF
TRBJ2-1	TRBD1	TRBV19	few	TGTGCCAGTAGTACACGGACAGGGGGCGGAAATGAGCAGTTCTTC	CASSTRTGGGNEQFF
TRBJ2-3	TRBD2	TRBV6-6	-	TGTGCCTCATATCAGAGAGCGGGAGGGCAAGGTACGCAGTATTTT	CASYQRAGGQGTQYF
TRBJ1-4	TRBD1	TRBV5-8	-	TGTGCCAGCAGCTTGGGAGACAGGGGTGTCGCAACTAATGAAAAACTGTTTTTT	CASSLGDRGVATNEKLFF
TRBJ2-3	-	TRBV11-2	-	TGTGCCAGCAGCTTAGTACTCCGAACGTTTATGTCAGATACGCAGTATTTT	CASSLVLRTFMSDTQYF